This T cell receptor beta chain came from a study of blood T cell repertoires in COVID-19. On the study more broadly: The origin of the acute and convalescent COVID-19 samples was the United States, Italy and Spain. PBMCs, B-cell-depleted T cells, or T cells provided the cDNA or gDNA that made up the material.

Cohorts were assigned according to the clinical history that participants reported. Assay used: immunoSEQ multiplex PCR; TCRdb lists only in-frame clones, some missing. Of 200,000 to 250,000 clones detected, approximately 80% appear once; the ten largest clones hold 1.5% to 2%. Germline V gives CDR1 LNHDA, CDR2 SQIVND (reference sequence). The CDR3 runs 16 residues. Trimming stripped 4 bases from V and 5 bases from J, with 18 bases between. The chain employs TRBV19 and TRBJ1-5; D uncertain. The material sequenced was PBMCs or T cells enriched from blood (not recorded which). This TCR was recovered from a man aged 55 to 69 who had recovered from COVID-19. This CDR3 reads CASSNRVGVVDQPQHF. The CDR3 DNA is TGTGCCAGTAGTAACCGGGTCGGGGTTGTAGATCAGCCCCAGCATTTT.